Sequencing of this T cell receptor (beta chain) was carried out in a study of blood T cell repertoires in COVID-19. Trimming took 5 bases from V and 10 from J, leaving 18 bases between them. The CDR3 is 14 amino acids. Germline CDR1 MNHEY, CDR2 SMNVEV (reference sequence). Measured with immunoSEQ multiplex PCR; TCRdb has only the in-frame clones, and not every one. Seen here are a few hundred thousand clones, roughly 90% observed once, and the top ten hold more than 0.95%. The clonotype comes from a man aged 40-50 years with acute or convalescent COVID-19. Sequencing was done on a sample of peripheral blood. The chain combines TRBV27 with TRBJ2-1, with D perhaps matching TRBD1 (5 bases). The CDR3 DNA reads TGTGCCAGCAGTCCCACCGCCAGGGCAAACGAGCAGTTCTTC. It codes for CASSPTARANEQFF.